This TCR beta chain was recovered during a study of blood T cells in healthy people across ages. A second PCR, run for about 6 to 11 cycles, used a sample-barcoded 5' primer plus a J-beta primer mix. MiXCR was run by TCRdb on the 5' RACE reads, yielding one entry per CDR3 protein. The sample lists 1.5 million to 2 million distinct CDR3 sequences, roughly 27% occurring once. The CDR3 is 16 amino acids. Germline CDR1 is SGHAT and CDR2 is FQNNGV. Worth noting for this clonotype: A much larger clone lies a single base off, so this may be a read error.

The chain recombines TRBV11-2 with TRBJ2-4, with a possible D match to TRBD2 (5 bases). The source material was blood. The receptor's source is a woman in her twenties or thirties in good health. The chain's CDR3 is CASSTDRDSSKSIQYF. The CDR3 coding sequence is TGTGCCAGCAGCACAGACCGGGATAGTTCGAAAAGCATTCAGTACTTC.